This T cell receptor beta chain was profiled in a study of blood T cell repertoires in COVID-19. TCRdb keeps only in-frame clones here, not all; method: immunoSEQ multiplex PCR. This table holds roughly 120,000 clones, roughly nine tenths found once. The CDR3 has 14 residues. V dropped 6 bases and J dropped 7; count of bases not matched to a gene: 7. The germline CDR1 and CDR2 sequences are MNHNY and SVGAGI (reference sequence). The rearrangement joins TRBV6-6 to TRBJ1-5, with 9 positions matching TRBD1. The clonotype was recovered from a human donor with active COVID-19. The donor label of this sample is uncertain. The material sequenced was peripheral blood. The CDR3, as DNA: TGTGCCAGCAGCTGGGACAGGGTTGGGCAGCCCCAGCATTTT. It specifies CASSWDRVGQPQHF.